Listed below are T cell receptor beta chains from one sample, sequenced in a study of identical twins. TCRdb ran MiXCR on the 5' RACE reads and lists one entry per CDR3 protein. This table has 550,000 to 700,000 distinct CDR3 sequences, over 20% appearing once. A further study also used this sample, focusing on T cells expressing NK-cell markers.

Sequenced input: PBMCs. The receptor set was obtained from a woman aged 18-30 years in good health. CDR3s include the opening cysteine and the closing phenylalanine or tryptophan. D genes are given only for firm matches. Part of the rows lack a size; the others show once, few, many or a class for expanded clones.

CDR3	DNA	V	J	D	size
CASSYFPESRGTNTGELFF	TGTGCCAGCAGTTACTTCCCCGAATCGCGGGGGACGAACACCGGGGAGCTGTTTTTT	TRBV6-5	TRBJ2-2	TRBD2	few
CSARDPTVASASNTDTQYF	TGCAGTGCTAGAGACCCGACAGTAGCGTCAGCCTCTAACACAGATACGCAGTATTTT	TRBV20-1	TRBJ2-3	.	few
CSVSGSTYNEQFF	TGCAGCGTTTCGGGGTCAACCTACAATGAGCAGTTCTTC	TRBV29-1	TRBJ2-1	.	many
CASSQHRDRLSYEQYF	TGTGCCAGCAGCCAACACCGGGACAGGCTTTCCTACGAGCAGTACTTC	TRBV12-3/TRBV12-4	TRBJ2-7	TRBD1	few
CASSQGGHEQYF	TGTGCCAGCAGCCAGGGGGGCCACGAGCAGTACTTC	TRBV3-1	TRBJ2-7	.	once
CSAHAGISGNTIYF	TGCAGTGCTCATGCCGGGATCTCTGGAAACACCATATATTTT	TRBV20-1	TRBJ1-3	.	few
CASSPSGGRTYEQYF	TGCGCCAGCAGCCCCAGTGGGGGGCGAACCTACGAGCAGTACTTC	TRBV4-3	TRBJ2-7	.	.
CASSRTSGVSYEQYF	TGTGCCAGCTCAAGGACTAGCGGGGTCTCCTACGAGCAGTACTTC	TRBV18	TRBJ2-7	TRBD2	many
CASSQDRRGGQSSYNEQFF	TGTGCCAGCAGCCAAGATCGAAGGGGGGGACAGAGCTCCTACAATGAGCAGTTCTTC	TRBV3-1	TRBJ2-1	.	few
CASSLGPVNTEAFF	TGCGCCAGCAGCTTAGGCCCAGTGAACACTGAAGCTTTCTTT	TRBV5-1	TRBJ1-1	.	.
CSVAPENYEQYF	TGCAGCGTTGCCCCCGAAAACTACGAGCAGTACTTC	TRBV29-1	TRBJ2-7	.	many
CAVGELRTDTQYF	TGTGCCGTGGGGGAGCTACGCACAGATACGCAGTATTTT	TRBV10-3	TRBJ2-3	.	.
CSARRADQPQHF	TGCAGTGCTAGACGGGCTGATCAGCCCCAGCATTTT	TRBV20-1	TRBJ1-5	.	many
CASRGAGSVGDTQYF	TGCGCCAGCAGAGGGGCAGGAAGCGTGGGGGATACGCAGTATTTT	TRBV5-1	TRBJ2-3	.	.
CASSPGPAGLAYEQYF	TGTGCCAGCAGTCCGGGACCAGCGGGCTTAGCCTACGAGCAGTACTTC	TRBV12-3/TRBV12-4	TRBJ2-7	.	.